This TCR beta chain came from a study of T cell responses to AZD1222 COVID-19 vaccine. Study-level background: Whether given at about 4 or about 12 weeks, second doses were pooled.

Details on this clone: Its antigen is as yet unknown.

Whole-study findings and limits: Scientists sampled the repertoires only once the peak T cell response had passed. Clonal diversity was possibly underestimated, and the donors were mostly white British, with more females.

This table comes from immunoSEQ multiplex PCR, and its TCRdb copy is limited to in-frame clones, with some not included. Of 170,000 or so clones in the sample, 90% are singletons; the top ten hold about 1.4%. Germline CDR1 KGHSH, CDR2 LQKENI. The CDR3 extends over 14 amino acids. V was trimmed by 3 bases and J by 4 bases, leaving 12 bases between them. The chain employs TRBV18 and TRBJ1-2; D gene unclear. The source material was peripheral blood, sampled on day 0 of AZD1222 vaccination. The TCR comes from an adult in good health. Here the CDR3 DNA reads TGTGCCAGCTCACCGGGCCAGGTAACCTATGGCTACACCTTC. Translation gives CASSPGQVTYGYTF.